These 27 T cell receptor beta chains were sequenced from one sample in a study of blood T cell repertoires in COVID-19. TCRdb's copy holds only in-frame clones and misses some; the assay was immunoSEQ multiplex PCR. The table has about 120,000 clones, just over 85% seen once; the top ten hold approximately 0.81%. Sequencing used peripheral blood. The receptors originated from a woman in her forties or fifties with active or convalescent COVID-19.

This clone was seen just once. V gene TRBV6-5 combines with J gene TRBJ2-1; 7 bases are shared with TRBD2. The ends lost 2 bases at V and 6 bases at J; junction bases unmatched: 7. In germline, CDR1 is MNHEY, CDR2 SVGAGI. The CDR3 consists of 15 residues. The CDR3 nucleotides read TGTGCCAGCAGTTACGTGGTGGCGGGAGCCAATGAGCAGTTCTTC. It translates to CASSYVVAGANEQFF.

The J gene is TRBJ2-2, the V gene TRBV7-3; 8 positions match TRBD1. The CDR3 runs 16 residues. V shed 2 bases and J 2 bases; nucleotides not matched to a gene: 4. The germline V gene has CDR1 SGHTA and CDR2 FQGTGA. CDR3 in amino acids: CASSLGQGRNTGELFF. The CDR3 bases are TGTGCCAGCAGCTTAGGACAGGGACGTAACACCGGGGAGCTGTTTTTT.

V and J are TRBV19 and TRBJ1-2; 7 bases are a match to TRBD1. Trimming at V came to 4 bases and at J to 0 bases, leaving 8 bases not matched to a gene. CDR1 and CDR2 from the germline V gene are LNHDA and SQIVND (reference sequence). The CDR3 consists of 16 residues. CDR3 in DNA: TGTGCCAGTAGTACCCGACAGGGACAGTCTAACTATGGCTACACCTTC. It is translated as CASSTRQGQSNYGYTF.

CDR3 protein: CASSYLRGSNEQFF. CDR3 DNA sequence: TGTGCCAGCAGTTACTTGCGGGGTAGCAATGAGCAGTTCTTC. The V call is TRBV6-2 or TRBV6-3, the J call TRBJ2-1; maybe TRBD2 (6 bases). There are 14 residues in the CDR3. CDR1 is MNHEY and CDR2 is SVGEGT in the germline V gene. Trimming left V 1 base short and J 6 bases short, with 10 bases between.

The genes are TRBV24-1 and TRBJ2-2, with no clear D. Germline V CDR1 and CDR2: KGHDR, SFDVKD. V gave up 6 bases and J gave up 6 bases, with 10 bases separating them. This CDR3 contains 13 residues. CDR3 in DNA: TGTGCCACCAGTTTATTAACATCCGGGGAGCTGTTTTTT. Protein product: CATSLLTSGELFF.

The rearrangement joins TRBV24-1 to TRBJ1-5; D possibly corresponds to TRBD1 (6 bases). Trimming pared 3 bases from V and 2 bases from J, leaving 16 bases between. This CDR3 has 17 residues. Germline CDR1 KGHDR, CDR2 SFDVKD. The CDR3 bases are TGTGCCACCAGTGATCACAGGGTTGGGTCGGGCAATCAGCCCCAGCATTTT. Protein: CATSDHRVGSGNQPQHF.

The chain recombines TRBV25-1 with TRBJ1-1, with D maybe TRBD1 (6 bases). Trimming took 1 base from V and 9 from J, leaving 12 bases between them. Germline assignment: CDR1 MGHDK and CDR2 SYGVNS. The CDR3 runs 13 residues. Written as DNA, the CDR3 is TGTGCCAGCAGTGAATTCGACAGGCAAAAAGCTTTCTTT. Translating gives CASSEFDRQKAFF.

The CDR3 bases are TGTGCCATCAGTGAGTCGAGGGACAGCTACGAGCAGTACTTC. Its protein product is CAISESRDSYEQYF. The J gene is TRBJ2-7, the V gene TRBV10-3; 7 bases map to TRBD1. V dropped 0 bases and J dropped 3; count of bases not matched to a gene: 2. Germline V gives CDR1 ENHRY, CDR2 SYGVKD. CDR3 length: 14 residues.

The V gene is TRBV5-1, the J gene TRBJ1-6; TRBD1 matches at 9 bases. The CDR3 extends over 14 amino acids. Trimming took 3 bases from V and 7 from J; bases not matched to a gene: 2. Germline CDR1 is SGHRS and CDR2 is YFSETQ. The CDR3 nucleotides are TGCGCCAGCAGCTGGACAGGGGACAATTCACCCCTCCACTTT. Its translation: CASSWTGDNSPLHF.

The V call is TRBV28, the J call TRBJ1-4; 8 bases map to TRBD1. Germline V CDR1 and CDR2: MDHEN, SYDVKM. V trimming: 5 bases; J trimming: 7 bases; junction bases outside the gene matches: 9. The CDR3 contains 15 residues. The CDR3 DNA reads TGTGCCAGCAGTCCCACAGGGGGTGGAATTGAAAAACTGTTTTTT. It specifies CASSPTGGGIEKLFF.

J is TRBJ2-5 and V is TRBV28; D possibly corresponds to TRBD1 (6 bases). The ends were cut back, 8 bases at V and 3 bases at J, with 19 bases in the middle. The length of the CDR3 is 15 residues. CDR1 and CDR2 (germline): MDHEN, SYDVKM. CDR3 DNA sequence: TGTGCCAGCTGTTCAGGCTACAGGGCGGAAGAGACCCAGTACTTC. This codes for CASCSGYRAEETQYF. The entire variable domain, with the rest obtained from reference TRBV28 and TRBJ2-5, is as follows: DVKVTQSSRYLVKRTGEKVFLECVQDMDHENMFWYRQDPGLGLRLIYFSYDVKMKEKGDIPEGYSVSREKKERFSLILESASTNQTSMYLCASCSGYRAEETQYFGPGTRLLVL.

CDR3 in DNA: TGTGCCAGCAGCCGTCCGGTACTAGCGGGAAACACCGGGGAGCTGTTTTTT. Translating gives CASSRPVLAGNTGELFF. The chain uses TRBV14 and TRBJ2-2, with 10 bases matching TRBD2. CDR3 length: 17 residues. Germline CDR1 SGHDN, CDR2 FVKESK. Trimming cost V 4 bases and J 2 bases; bases outside gene matches: 7.

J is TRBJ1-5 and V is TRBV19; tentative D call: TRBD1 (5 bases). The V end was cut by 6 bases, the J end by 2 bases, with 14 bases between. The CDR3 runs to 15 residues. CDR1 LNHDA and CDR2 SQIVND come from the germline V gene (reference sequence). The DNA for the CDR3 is TGTGCCAGTAGGGGCCAGGGTTTGGGCAATCAGCCCCAGCATTTT. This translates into CASRGQGLGNQPQHF.

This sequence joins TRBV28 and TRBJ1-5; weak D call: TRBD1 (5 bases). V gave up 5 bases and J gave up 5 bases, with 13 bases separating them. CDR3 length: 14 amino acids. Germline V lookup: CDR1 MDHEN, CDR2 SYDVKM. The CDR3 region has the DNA TGTGCCAGCAGTCTGACGGGGGGGGATCAGCCCCAGCATTTT. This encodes CASSLTGGDQPQHF. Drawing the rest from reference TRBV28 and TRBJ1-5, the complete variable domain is DVKVTQSSRYLVKRTGEKVFLECVQDMDHENMFWYRQDPGLGLRLIYFSYDVKMKEKGDIPEGYSVSREKKERFSLILESASTNQTSMYLCASSLTGGDQPQHFGDGTRLSIL.

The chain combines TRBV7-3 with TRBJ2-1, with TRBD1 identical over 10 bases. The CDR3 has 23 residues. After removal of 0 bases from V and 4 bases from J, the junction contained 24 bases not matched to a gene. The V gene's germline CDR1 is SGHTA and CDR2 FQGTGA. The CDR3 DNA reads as TGTGCCAGCAGCTTAACCCGGACAGGGGGGATCCCCGGACTCGTCGCGATATACAATGAGCAGTTCTTC. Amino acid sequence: CASSLTRTGGIPGLVAIYNEQFF.

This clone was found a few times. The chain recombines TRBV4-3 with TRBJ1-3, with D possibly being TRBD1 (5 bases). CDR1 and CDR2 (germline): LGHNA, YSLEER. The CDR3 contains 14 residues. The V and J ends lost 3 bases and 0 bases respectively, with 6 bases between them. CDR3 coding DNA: TGCGCCAGCAGCCAGACAGTCTCTGGAAACACCATATATTTT. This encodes CASSQTVSGNTIYF.

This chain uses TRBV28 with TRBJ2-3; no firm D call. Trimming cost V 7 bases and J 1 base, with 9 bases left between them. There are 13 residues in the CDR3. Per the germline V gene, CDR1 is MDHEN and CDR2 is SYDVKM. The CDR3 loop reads CASTPGGTDTQYF. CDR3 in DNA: TGTGCCAGCACCCCCGGAGGCACAGATACGCAGTATTTT.

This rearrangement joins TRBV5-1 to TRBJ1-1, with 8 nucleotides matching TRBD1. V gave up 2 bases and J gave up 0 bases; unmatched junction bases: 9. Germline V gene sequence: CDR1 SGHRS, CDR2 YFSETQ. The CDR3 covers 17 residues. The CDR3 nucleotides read TGCGCCAGCAGCTTCAGTCAGGGGGCGGGGATGAACACTGAAGCTTTCTTT. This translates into CASSFSQGAGMNTEAFF.

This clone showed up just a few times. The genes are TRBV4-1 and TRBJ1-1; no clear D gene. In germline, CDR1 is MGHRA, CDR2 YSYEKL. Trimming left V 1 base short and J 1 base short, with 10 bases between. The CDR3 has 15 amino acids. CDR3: CASSQGTGWNTEAFF. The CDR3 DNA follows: TGCGCCAGCAGCCAAGGGACGGGGTGGAACACTGAAGCTTTCTTT.

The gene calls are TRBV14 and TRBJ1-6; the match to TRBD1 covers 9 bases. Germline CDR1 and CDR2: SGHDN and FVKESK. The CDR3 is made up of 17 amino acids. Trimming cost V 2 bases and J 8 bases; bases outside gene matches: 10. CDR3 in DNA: TGTGCCAGCAGCCAATCGGGCCTACAGGGGGCTTATTCACCCCTCCACTTT. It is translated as CASSQSGLQGAYSPLHF.

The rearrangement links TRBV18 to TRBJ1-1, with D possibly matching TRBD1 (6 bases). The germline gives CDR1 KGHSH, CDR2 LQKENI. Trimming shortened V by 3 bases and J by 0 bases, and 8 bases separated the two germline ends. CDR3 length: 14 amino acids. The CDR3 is CASSPGHLNTEAFF. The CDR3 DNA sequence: TGTGCCAGCTCACCGGGACATTTGAACACTGAAGCTTTCTTT.

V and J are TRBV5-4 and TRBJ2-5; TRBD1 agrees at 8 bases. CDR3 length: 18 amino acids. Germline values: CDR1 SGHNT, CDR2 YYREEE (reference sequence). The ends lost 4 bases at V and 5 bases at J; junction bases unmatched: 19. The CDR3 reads CASSRGGTGQGARETQYF. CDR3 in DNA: TGTGCCAGCAGCCGGGGTGGAACTGGGCAGGGGGCCAGGGAGACCCAGTACTTC.

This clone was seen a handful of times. The DNA of the CDR3 is TGCGCCAGCAGCCAAGATCGGGGTGGCGGTTCGTCTGAAGCTTTCTTT. Its translation: CASSQDRGGGSSEAFF. The V call is TRBV4-3, the J call TRBJ1-1, with D unclear. Germline V gene data show CDR1 as LGHNA and CDR2 as YSLEER. Deletions cut 0 bases from V and 6 bases from J, with 17 bases between. The CDR3 covers 16 residues.

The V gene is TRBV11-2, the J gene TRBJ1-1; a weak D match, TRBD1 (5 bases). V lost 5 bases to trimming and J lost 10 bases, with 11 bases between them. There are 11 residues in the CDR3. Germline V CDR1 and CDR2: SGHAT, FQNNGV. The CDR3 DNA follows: TGTGCCAGCAGCATGCGCGGGGGAGCTTTCTTT. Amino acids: CASSMRGGAFF.

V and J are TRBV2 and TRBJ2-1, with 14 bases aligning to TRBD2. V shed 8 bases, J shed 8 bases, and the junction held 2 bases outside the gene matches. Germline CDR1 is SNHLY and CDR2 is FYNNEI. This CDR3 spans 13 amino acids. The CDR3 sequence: CASGTSGSYEQFF. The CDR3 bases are TGTGCCAGCGGGACTAGCGGGAGCTATGAGCAGTTCTTC.

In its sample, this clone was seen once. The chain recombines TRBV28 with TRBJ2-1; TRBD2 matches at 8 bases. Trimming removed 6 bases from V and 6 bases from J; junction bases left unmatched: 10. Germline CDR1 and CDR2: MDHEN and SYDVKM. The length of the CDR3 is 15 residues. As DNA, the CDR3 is TGTGCCAGCAGCCCCAGCGGGAGAGGCGGCAATGAGCAGTTCTTC. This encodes CASSPSGRGGNEQFF.

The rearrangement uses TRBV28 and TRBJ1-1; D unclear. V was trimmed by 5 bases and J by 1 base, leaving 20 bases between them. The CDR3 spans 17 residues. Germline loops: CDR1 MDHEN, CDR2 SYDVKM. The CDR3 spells CASSHSIGKDGNTEAFF. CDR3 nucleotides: TGTGCCAGCAGTCACAGCATTGGAAAAGACGGGAACACTGAAGCTTTCTTT.